This TCR beta chain was sequenced in a study of technical replicates of blood from a handful of donors. The V gene end was trimmed by 1 base and the J gene end by 1 base; junction bases not matched to a gene: 2. The CDR3 length is 15 residues. Germline CDR1 reads SGHAT; CDR2 reads FQNNGV. Using immunoSEQ multiplex PCR, the repertoire was profiled, and TCRdb retains in-frame clones only, with some absent. The table shows roughly 73,000 clones, with 93% occurring only once. The sequencing input was T cells isolated from PBMCs. V gene TRBV11-2 combines with J gene TRBJ2-3; 7 nucleotides align to TRBD1. The clonotype was recovered from a human donor in good health. The CDR3 DNA is TGTGCCAGCAGCTTAGGAACAGGGGGCACAGATACGCAGTATTTT. Protein: CASSLGTGGTDTQYF.